Below, 10 T cell receptor beta chains from the same sample are listed, as sequenced in a study of cytomegalovirus exposure and HLA in healthy donors. PCR employed 60 Vbeta and 13 Jbeta primers. Profiling relied on immunoSEQ multiplex PCR, and the TCRdb table lists in-frame clones only, not all of them. The sample lists 85,000 to 120,000 clones; 65% to 90% were seen once. The sample was PBMCs. These receptors came from a man aged 50-60 years in good health and CMV-seronegative.

The chain has TRBV5-4 and TRBJ2-1, with D perhaps TRBD1 (6 bases). V was trimmed by 3 bases and J by 3 bases, leaving 13 bases between them. The germline gives CDR1 SGHNT, CDR2 YYREEE (reference sequence). The CDR3 is 15 amino acids. The CDR3 region is CASSSPRQDYNEQFF. For the CDR3, the DNA is TGTGCCAGCAGCTCACCTAGACAGGACTACAATGAGCAGTTCTTC.

The chain has TRBV7-3 and TRBJ1-1, with D unclear. V lost 4 bases and J 5 bases, leaving 14 bases between the germline ends. The CDR3 covers 14 residues. Germline loops: CDR1 SGHTA, CDR2 FQGTGA. As DNA, the CDR3 is TGTGCCAGCAGCTCTGCCTTGGGCGGGACTGAAGCTTTCTTT. Translated: CASSSALGGTEAFF.

As for this clone: The junction shows a germline mismatch at one end, possibly a read error. The V gene is TRBV30, the J gene TRBJ2-7; possible D gene TRBD1, 5 bases. Germline assignment: CDR1 GTSNPN and CDR2 SVGIG (reference sequence). This CDR3 region has 14 residues. The CDR3 region is CAWSGQFFSYEQCF. CDR3 in DNA: TGTGCCTGGAGTGGACAGTTTTTTTCCTACGAGCAGTGCTTC.

The chain recombines TRBV6-1 with TRBJ2-1, with a tentative D call TRBD2 (5 bases). Trimming removed 4 bases from V and 3 bases from J, with 7 bases in between. The CDR3 totals 13 residues. The germline V gene encodes CDR1 MNHNS and CDR2 SASEGT. CDR3: CASSADFYNEQFF. Here the CDR3 DNA reads TGTGCCAGCAGTGCGGACTTCTACAATGAGCAGTTCTTC.

With regard to this clone: Other DNA sequences in the same sample also yield this CDR3. V usage is TRBV11-2 and J usage is TRBJ1-1; TRBD1 aligns across 7 bases. The V segment lost 6 bases and the J segment 4 bases; nucleotides outside the gene matches: 8. Germline V CDR1 and CDR2: SGHAT, FQNNGV. CDR3 length: 14 residues. CDR3 loop: CASSLTGEVTEAFF. CDR3 bases: TGTGCCAGCAGTCTTACAGGGGAGGTCACTGAAGCTTTCTTT.

There are a few counts of this clone. The chain has TRBV7-2 and TRBJ1-5; D is undetermined. V lost 5 bases, J lost 0 bases, and 17 bases lay in between. This CDR3 comprises 17 residues. The germline V gene encodes CDR1 SGHTA and CDR2 FQGNSA. The CDR3 protein is CASSPDGYPYSNQPQHF. The CDR3 DNA reads as TGTGCCAGCAGCCCCGACGGGTATCCTTATAGCAATCAGCCCCAGCATTTT.

The V and J genes are TRBV6-5 and TRBJ1-3, with D maybe TRBD1 (6 bases). CDR3 length: 14 residues. Germline CDR1 and CDR2: MNHEY and SVGAGI. V lost 5 bases and J lost 0, with 8 bases in between. The CDR3 is CASSQQGSGNTIYF. CDR3 nucleotide sequence: TGTGCCAGCAGTCAACAGGGCTCTGGAAACACCATATATTTT.

The V and J genes are TRBV5-5 and TRBJ2-2; 9 nucleotides match TRBD2. After removal of 1 base from V and 5 bases from J, the junction contained 6 bases not matched to a gene. Germline assignment: CDR1 SGHKS and CDR2 YYEKEE (reference sequence). The CDR3 length is 16 residues. The CDR3 region is CASSLRASGATGELFF. CDR3 DNA sequence: TGTGCCAGCAGCTTGAGAGCTAGCGGGGCGACCGGGGAGCTGTTTTTT.

CDR3 DNA: TGCAGCGTTGCGCGACAGGGGTCCGGGGGTGAAGCTTTCTTT. Amino acids: CSVARQGSGGEAFF. This chain joins TRBV29-1 and TRBJ1-1; 8 nucleotides line up with TRBD1. Germline V gene sequence: CDR1 SQVTM, CDR2 ANQGSEA. The CDR3 spans 14 residues. The trim removed 4 bases at V and 7 bases at J, leaving 11 bases unmatched.

The CDR3 region has the DNA TGTGCCATCAGTGAGTCCGGGACTAGCGGAACCAATGAGCAGTTCTTC. Protein product: CAISESGTSGTNEQFF. This chain joins TRBV10-3 and TRBJ2-1, with TRBD2 identical over 11 bases. The CDR3 length is 16 residues. Per germline, CDR1 ENHRY and CDR2 SYGVKD. Unmatched junction bases numbered 4, after V lost 0 bases and J lost 6 bases.